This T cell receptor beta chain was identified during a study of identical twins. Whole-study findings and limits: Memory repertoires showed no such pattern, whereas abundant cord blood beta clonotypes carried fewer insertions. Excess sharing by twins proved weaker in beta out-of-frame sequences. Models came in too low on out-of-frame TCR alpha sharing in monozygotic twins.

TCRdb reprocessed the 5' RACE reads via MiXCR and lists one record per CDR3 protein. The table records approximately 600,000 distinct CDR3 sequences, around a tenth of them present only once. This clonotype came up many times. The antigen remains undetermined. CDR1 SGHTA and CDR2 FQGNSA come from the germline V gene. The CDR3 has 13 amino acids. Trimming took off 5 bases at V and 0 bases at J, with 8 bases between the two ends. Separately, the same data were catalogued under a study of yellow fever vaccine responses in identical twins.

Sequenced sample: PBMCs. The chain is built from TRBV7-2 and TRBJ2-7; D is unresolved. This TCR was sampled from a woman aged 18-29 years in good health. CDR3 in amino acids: CASSDDLSYEQYF. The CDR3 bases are TGTGCCAGCAGCGACGACCTCTCCTACGAGCAGTACTTC.